The clone carrying this T cell receptor beta chain was recorded once. Methods used by the authors: Estimation of nucleated cell counts relied on the amplification of reference gene primers. The table came from immunoSEQ multiplex PCR; TCRdb's copy has only in-frame clones and leaves some out. From that table come the V and J calls and clone size; the DNA was used to work out D and trimming. The sample lists around 150,000 clones, approximately 86% occurring once. V lost 3 bases and J lost 7, with 24 bases in between. There are 17 residues in the CDR3. The germline CDR1 and CDR2 sequences are MGHRA and YSYEKL. The sample comes from a study of blood T cell repertoires in COVID-19. About the research overall: The United States, Italy and Spain supplied acute and convalescent COVID-19 samples. T cells, B-cell-depleted T cells, or PBMCs provided the cDNA or gDNA that served as material.

The chain employs TRBV4-1 and TRBJ1-2, with D possibly TRBD1 on 6 matching bases. The sequence came from a man aged 18 to 35 with acute or convalescent COVID-19. Sequences were obtained from peripheral blood. The chain's CDR3 is CASSQELVEQGRGGYTF. The CDR3 DNA reads as TGCGCCAGCAGCCAGGAACTCGTAGAACAGGGTCGGGGTGGCTACACCTTC.